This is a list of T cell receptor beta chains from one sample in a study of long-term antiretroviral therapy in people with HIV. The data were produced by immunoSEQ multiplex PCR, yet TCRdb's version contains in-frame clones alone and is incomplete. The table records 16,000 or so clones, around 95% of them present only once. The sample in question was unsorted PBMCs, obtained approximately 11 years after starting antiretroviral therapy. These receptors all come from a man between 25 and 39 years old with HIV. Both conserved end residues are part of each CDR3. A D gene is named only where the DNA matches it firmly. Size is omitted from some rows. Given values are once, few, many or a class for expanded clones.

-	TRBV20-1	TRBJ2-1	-	TGCAGTGCTGCTATAGCTGAGCAGTTCTTC	CSAAIAEQFF
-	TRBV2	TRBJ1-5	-	TGTGCCAGCAGTGTAGGGCCACGGCCCCAGCATTTT	CASSVGPRPQHF
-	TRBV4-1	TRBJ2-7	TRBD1	TGCGCCAGCAGCCAAGCCCCGGGACAGGGTTACGAGCAGTACTTC	CASSQAPGQGYEQYF
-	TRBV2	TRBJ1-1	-	TGTGCCAGCAGTCCAATGGGGAACACTGAAGCTTTCTTT	CASSPMGNTEAFF
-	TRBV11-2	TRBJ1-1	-	TGTGCCAGCAGCTTCGCGACAGACATGAACACTGAAGCTTTCTTT	CASSFATDMNTEAFF
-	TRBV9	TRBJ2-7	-	TGTGCCAGCAGCTATGGGTCCACCTCCTACGAGCAGTACTTC	CASSYGSTSYEQYF
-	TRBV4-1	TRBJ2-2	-	TGCGCCAGCAGCCAAGACCGACGCCTATCGAACACCGGGGAGCTGTTTTTT	CASSQDRRLSNTGELFF
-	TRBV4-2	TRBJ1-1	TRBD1	TGTGCCAGCAGCCAACAGGACAGGGAGGATACTGAAGCTTTCTTT	CASSQQDREDTEAFF
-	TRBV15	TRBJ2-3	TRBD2	TGTGCCACCAGCCGGGTTAGCGGGAGGCTCACAGATACGCAGTATTTT	CATSRVSGRLTDTQYF
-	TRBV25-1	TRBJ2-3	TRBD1	TGTGCCAGCAGAAGGACAGGGATCACAGATACGCAGTATTTT	CASRRTGITDTQYF
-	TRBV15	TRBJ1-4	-	TGTGCCACCAGCGGTGGGACGTCGAATTTTGGAAAACTGTTTTTT	CATSGGTSNFGKLFF
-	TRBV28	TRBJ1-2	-	TGTGCCAGCAGTTTATTGGGTTCTGGCTACACCTTC	CASSLLGSGYTF
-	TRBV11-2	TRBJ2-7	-	TGTGCCAGCAGCTTAGGTCACAGTTCCTACGAGCAGTACTTC	CASSLGHSSYEQYF
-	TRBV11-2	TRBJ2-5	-	TGTGCCAGCAGCCGTCTGGACCCCATAGAGACCCAGTACTTC	CASSRLDPIETQYF
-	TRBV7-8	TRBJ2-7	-	TGTGCCAGCAGCCAGGGATGGTCCTACGAGCAGTACTTC	CASSQGWSYEQYF
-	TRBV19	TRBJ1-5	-	TGTGCCAGTAGTATAGTGTGGGACCACTCCCGTCAGCCCCAGCATTTT	CASSIVWDHSRQPQHF
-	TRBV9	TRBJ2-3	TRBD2	TGTGCCAGCAGCGCCCCTAGCCGGGACTACGACCCAACACGTTACACAGATACGCAGTATTTT	CASSAPSRDYDPTRYTDTQYF
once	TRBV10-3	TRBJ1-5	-	TGTGCCATCGGTAAAGGGAGCCAGCCCCAGCATTTT	CAIGKGSQPQHF
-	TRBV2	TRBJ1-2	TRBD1	TGTGCCAGCAGTGCCATTAGGGATTCTGGGACAGGGAGTTCATGGAGGGGCTACACCTTC	CASSAIRDSGTGSSWRGYTF
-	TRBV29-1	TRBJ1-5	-	TGCAGCGTTGCCGGGACCCTTAGCGGGCCCCAGCATTTT	CSVAGTLSGPQHF
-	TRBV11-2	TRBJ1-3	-	TGTGCCAGCAGCCCACTATCAACTGGAAACACCATATATTTT	CASSPLSTGNTIYF
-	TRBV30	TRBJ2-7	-	TGTGCCTGGAACCCAAATCCCTACGAGCAGTACTTC	CAWNPNPYEQYF
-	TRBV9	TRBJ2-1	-	TGTGCCAGCAGCGTATTTAGCGGTGGCGATGAGCAGTTCTTC	CASSVFSGGDEQFF
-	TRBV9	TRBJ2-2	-	TGTGCCAGCAGCGTAGGTGGGTCGGTGGGGGAGCTGTTTTTT	CASSVGGSVGELFF
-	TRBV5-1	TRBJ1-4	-	TGCGCCAGCAGCCTGGACTGGGCTGAAAAACTGTTTTTT	CASSLDWAEKLFF
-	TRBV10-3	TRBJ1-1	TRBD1	TGTGCCATCAGTGAGTCAGGGACAGGGACTGAAGCTTTCTTT	CAISESGTGTEAFF
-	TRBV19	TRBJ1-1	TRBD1	TGTGCCAGTAAGAGGGACAGGGGTACGATGAACACTGAAGCTTTCTTT	CASKRDRGTMNTEAFF
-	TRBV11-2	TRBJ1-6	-	TGTGCCAGCAGCTTCGAACTAAATTCACCCCTCCACTTT	CASSFELNSPLHF
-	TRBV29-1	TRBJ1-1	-	TGCAGCGTTTTCTTTGTGACTGAAGCTTTCTTT	CSVFFVTEAFF
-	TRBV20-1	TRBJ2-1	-	TGCAGTGCTAGTAAGCGAAATGAGCAGTTCTTC	CSASKRNEQFF
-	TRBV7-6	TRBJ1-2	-	TGTGCCAGCAGCTCAATAGGGCCAGGGTATTTTACCTTC	CASSSIGPGYFTF
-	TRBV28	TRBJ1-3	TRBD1	TGTGCCAGCAGCCTTATAACAGGGGCTGGAAACACCATATATTTT	CASSLITGAGNTIYF
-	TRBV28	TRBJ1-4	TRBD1	TGTGCCAGCAGTTTATCCTCGGGACAGGGAGATGAAAAACTGTTTTTT	CASSLSSGQGDEKLFF
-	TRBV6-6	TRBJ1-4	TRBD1	TGTGCCAGCAGATTGACAGGGGTGGGTGAAAAACTGTTTTTT	CASRLTGVGEKLFF
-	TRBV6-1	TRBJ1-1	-	TGTGCCAGCAGTGAATGGGATTACACTGAAGCTTTCTTT	CASSEWDYTEAFF